The 26 T cell receptor beta chains listed next were all sequenced from one sample in a study of graft-versus-host responses after intestinal transplantation. Here immunoSEQ multiplex PCR was the method, and the copy in TCRdb shows in-frame clones only, minus some. The data contain roughly 34,000 clones, roughly 95% of them singletons. These receptors are not linked to any known antigen. The sample consisted of unstimulated CD4+ T cells sorted from spleen or lymph node cells, taken before transplant. All receptors derive from a human donor who was the organ donor for an intestinal transplant.

The chain joins TRBV6-5 to TRBJ1-2, with D possibly being TRBD1 (5 bases). V gave up 0 bases and J gave up 2 bases, with 10 bases separating them. Germline-derived CDR1 and CDR2 are MNHEY and SVGAGI. The CDR3 loop spans 15 amino acids. CDR3 in amino acids: CASSYSKAGNYGYTF. In DNA form, the CDR3 reads TGTGCCAGCAGTTACTCGAAGGCAGGGAACTATGGCTACACCTTC.

This rearrangement joins TRBV4-3 to TRBJ1-1, with D tentatively TRBD1 (6 bases). This CDR3 is built from 15 residues. Germline V lookup: CDR1 LGHNA, CDR2 YSLEER. Trimming removed 0 bases at V and 4 bases at J, with 12 bases between. DNA for the CDR3: TGCGCCAGCAGCCAAGAAAACAGGGTAGGCACTGAAGCTTTCTTT. Translation: CASSQENRVGTEAFF.

This clone has a single count. This chain connects TRBV28 to TRBJ1-6; D ambiguous. The CDR3 has 17 residues. Germline loops: CDR1 MDHEN, CDR2 SYDVKM. Trimming left V 5 bases short and J 4 bases short, with 18 bases between. CDR3 nucleotides: TGTGCCAGCAGTAGGACCCCTTTAGGGCATTATAATTCACCCCTCCACTTT. It is translated as CASSRTPLGHYNSPLHF.

The rearrangement joins TRBV19 to TRBJ2-3, with 12 bases matching TRBD2. V shed 3 bases and J 2 bases; nucleotides not matched to a gene: 9. From germline, CDR1 is LNHDA and CDR2 SQIVND (reference sequence). The CDR3 runs 18 residues. This CDR3 is CASSIPVTSGGYTDTQYF. Written as DNA, the CDR3 is TGTGCCAGTAGTATCCCGGTGACTAGCGGGGGATACACAGATACGCAGTATTTT.

This chain's CDR3 is CASSVARQGAPRYGYTF. The CDR3 DNA reads TGTGCCAGCAGCGTTGCGAGACAGGGGGCGCCAAGGTATGGCTACACCTTC. V and J are TRBV5-8 and TRBJ1-2; 10 positions agree with TRBD1. J was trimmed by 5 bases and V by 4 bases; bases with no gene match: 14. CDR1 SGHTS and CDR2 YDEGEE come from the germline V gene. CDR3 length: 17 residues.

The J gene is TRBJ2-1, the V gene TRBV28; D possibly corresponds to TRBD2 (7 bases). CDR1 and CDR2 (germline): MDHEN, SYDVKM. V gave up 5 bases and J gave up 0 bases, with 17 bases separating them. The CDR3 covers 17 residues. CDR3 DNA: TGTGCCAGCAGTCCCCGGGGGGCCTACCGCTCCTACAATGAGCAGTTCTTC. Translated, it gives CASSPRGAYRSYNEQFF.

This clone came up once. V gene TRBV10-3 combines with J gene TRBJ1-2; D gene uncertain. Between the trimmed V and J ends, which lost 2 bases and 3 bases, there was a span of 10 bases. This CDR3 region has 14 residues. In germline, CDR1 is ENHRY, CDR2 SYGVKD. The CDR3 coding sequence is TGTGCCATCAGTGAGGGAATCCGGGACTATGGCTACACCTTC. Its protein is CAISEGIRDYGYTF.

The chain joins TRBV11-3 to TRBJ2-7; 13 bases are shared with TRBD2. After removal of 1 base from V and 6 bases from J, the junction contained 9 bases not matched to a gene. The CDR3 is made up of 17 amino acids. Germline V gene sequence: CDR1 SGHNT, CDR2 YENEEA. CDR3 in amino acids: CASSLVPGLAGSGEQYF. The CDR3 DNA reads as TGTGCCAGCAGCTTAGTCCCGGGACTAGCGGGGAGCGGCGAGCAGTACTTC.

This chain links TRBV5-4 with TRBJ1-1, with TRBD1 matching 8 bases. The germline CDR1 and CDR2 sequences are SGHNT and YYREEE (reference sequence). Trimming cost V 2 bases and J 10 bases; bases outside gene matches: 4. The CDR3 contains 12 residues. This CDR3 is CASSFTGTGAFF. The CDR3 DNA follows: TGTGCCAGCAGCTTCACCGGGACAGGAGCTTTCTTT.

CDR3 coding DNA: TGCAGCGTTGAAGGACAGACCGTCGAAGCTTTCTTT. Translation: CSVEGQTVEAFF. This chain links TRBV29-1 with TRBJ1-1, with D perhaps TRBD1 (5 bases). The length of the CDR3 is 12 residues. Germline V gene lookup returns CDR1 SQVTM and CDR2 ANQGSEA. The V end lost 1 base, the J end lost 8 bases, and 11 bases lay between the germline ends.

This clone was seen once. The rearrangement links TRBV15 to TRBJ2-4; D ambiguous. The CDR3 is 17 amino acids. The ends were cut back, 1 base at V and 3 bases at J, with 16 bases in the middle. CDR1 is LNHNV, CDR2 YYDKDF, per germline (reference sequence). The CDR3 DNA reads as TGTGCCACCAGCAGAGGCCTACAAGGAGTTGGCAAAAACATTCAGTACTTC. It encodes CATSRGLQGVGKNIQYF.

V gene TRBV19 combines with J gene TRBJ2-3; D gene uncertain. The germline gives CDR1 LNHDA, CDR2 SQIVND (reference sequence). The CDR3 sequence is 14 residues long. The V end was cut by 5 bases, the J end by 5 bases, with 14 bases between. The CDR3 DNA reads TGTGCCAGTAGTCTAGGACGAGTTGGAGATACGCAGTATTTT. It is translated as CASSLGRVGDTQYF.

This CDR3 is CASSLTGGAGTDTQYF. The CDR3 DNA sequence: TGTGCCAGCAGTTTAACGGGGGGGGCCGGCACAGATACGCAGTATTTT. V and J are TRBV28 and TRBJ2-3; 8 bases agree with TRBD2. Germline CDR1 reads MDHEN; CDR2 reads SYDVKM. This CDR3 contains 16 residues. J lost 1 base, V lost 2 bases, and 5 bases had no gene match.

The chain uses TRBV4-1 and TRBJ2-7; 9 bases are shared with TRBD2. CDR3 length: 16 amino acids. V lost 1 base to trimming and J lost 0 bases; unmatched junction nucleotides: 4. The germline gives CDR1 MGHRA, CDR2 YSYEKL. The CDR3 reads CASSQGLAESSYEQYF. Here the CDR3 DNA reads TGCGCCAGCAGCCAAGGACTAGCGGAGAGCTCCTACGAGCAGTACTTC.

The rearrangement joins TRBV2 to TRBJ1-2; D gene unclear. CDR3 length equals 15 residues. Per the germline V gene, CDR1 is SNHLY and CDR2 is FYNNEI. V was cut by 2 bases and J by 8 bases, with 18 bases left in between. The CDR3 reads CASSERLQAVEGYTF. DNA of the CDR3: TGTGCCAGCAGTGAAAGGCTTCAAGCCGTGGAAGGCTACACCTTC.

The V call is TRBV20-1, the J call TRBJ2-5; the D is unclear. The CDR3 totals 11 residues. The V and J ends lost 0 bases and 6 bases respectively, with 5 bases between them. Germline CDR1 DFQATT, CDR2 SNEGSKA (reference sequence). The CDR3 is CSARDWQTQYF. The CDR3 nucleotides are TGCAGTGCTAGAGATTGGCAGACCCAGTACTTC.

The chain carries TRBV14 and TRBJ1-6; tentative D call: TRBD1 (6 bases). V was cut by 0 bases and J by 9 bases, with 9 bases left in between. Germline V gene lookup returns CDR1 SGHDN and CDR2 FVKESK. There are 14 residues in the CDR3. CDR3 loop: CASSQDFRGSPLHF. The CDR3 DNA reads TGTGCCAGCAGCCAAGATTTCAGGGGTTCACCCCTCCACTTT.

The chain combines TRBV9 with TRBJ1-2; 7 bases align to TRBD1. The CDR3 runs 14 residues. Looked up from germline, CDR1 is SGDLS and CDR2 is YYNGEE. Losses at the gene ends were 3 bases for V and 2 bases for J; bases not matched to a gene: 4. Here the CDR3 reads CASSGTGSNYGYTF. CDR3 bases: TGTGCCAGCAGCGGGACAGGAAGCAACTATGGCTACACCTTC. The full variable domain, completed using reference TRBV9 and TRBJ1-2, is DSGVTQTPKHLITATGQRVTLRCSPRSGDLSVYWYQQSLDQGLQFLIQYYNGEERAKGNILERFSAQQFPDLHSELNLSSLELGDSALYFCASSGTGSNYGYTFGSGTRLTVV.

The rearrangement links TRBV10-2 to TRBJ2-5; TRBD2 matches 9 bases. After removal of 2 bases from V and 5 bases from J, the junction contained 9 bases not matched to a gene. Germline values: CDR1 WSHSY, CDR2 SAAADI. This CDR3 is built from 16 residues. CDR3 coding DNA: TGCGCCAGCAGTGAGCCCCTTCTAGCGGGGATTGAGACCCAGTACTTC. Translation: CASSEPLLAGIETQYF.

This chain connects TRBV5-6 to TRBJ2-7, with D maybe TRBD1 (5 bases). CDR1 SGHDT and CDR2 YYEEEE come from the germline V gene. The V end was cut by 3 bases, the J end by 7 bases, with 26 bases between. The CDR3 runs to 17 residues. This CDR3 is CASSSPSDSAKIGEQYF. The CDR3 DNA sequence: TGTGCCAGCAGCTCACCCTCCGACAGCGCTAAAATCGGGGAGCAGTACTTC.

This chain uses TRBV6-4 with TRBJ2-5; no reliable D call. Trimming took off 6 bases at V and 5 bases at J, with 1 base between the two ends. Germline V gene sequence: CDR1 MRHNA, CDR2 SNTAGT. This CDR3 is built from 9 residues. In DNA, the CDR3 is TGTGCCAGCAGGGAGACCCAGTACTTC. It encodes CASRETQYF.

V usage is TRBV10-3 and J usage is TRBJ2-2, with TRBD1 identical over 7 bases. This CDR3 is 15 amino acids long. With V trimmed by 6 bases and J by 0 bases, 4 bases remained unmatched. Germline CDR1 reads ENHRY; CDR2 reads SYGVKD. The CDR3 coding sequence is TGTGCCATCAGCCAGACAGGGTCGAACACCGGGGAGCTGTTTTTT. As protein: CAISQTGSNTGELFF.

This clone was detected a few times. The chain joins TRBV18 to TRBJ2-7; D not certain. This CDR3 is built from 14 residues. Germline CDR1 reads KGHSH; CDR2 reads LQKENI. Trimming cost V 5 bases and J 2 bases, with 13 bases left between them. CDR3 loop: CASSLKGQAYEQYF. DNA of the CDR3: TGTGCCAGCTCATTGAAGGGTCAAGCCTACGAGCAGTACTTC.

The chain has TRBV2 and TRBJ1-2; 7 bases align to TRBD1. Germline values: CDR1 SNHLY, CDR2 FYNNEI. This CDR3 is built from 14 residues. Germline trimming cut 5 bases from V and 2 bases from J; bases unmatched to any gene: 5. The CDR3 DNA follows: TGTGCCAGCAGTCGGGACAGAGCCAACTATGGCTACACCTTC. Protein product: CASSRDRANYGYTF.

This clone occurred once. The gene calls are TRBV7-9 and TRBJ2-5; 8 bases match TRBD2. V lost 1 base, J lost 1 base, and 5 bases stayed unmatched. This CDR3 comprises 16 residues. The V gene's germline CDR1 is SEHNR and CDR2 FQNEAQ (reference sequence). The CDR3 here is CASSLERGRSQETQYF. The CDR3 bases are TGTGCCAGCAGCTTAGAGCGCGGGAGGTCCCAAGAGACCCAGTACTTC. Based on the CDR3 plus reference TRBV7-9 and TRBJ2-5, the full variable domain is DTGVSQNPRHKITKRGQNVTFRCDPISEHNRLYWYRQTLGQGPEFLTYFQNEAQLEKSRLLSDRFSAERPKGSFSTLEIQRTEQGDSAMYLCASSLERGRSQETQYFGPGTRLLVL.

The chain couples TRBV5-6 to TRBJ2-1, with 12 bases matching TRBD2. The trim removed 0 bases at V and 12 bases at J, leaving 4 bases unmatched. The CDR3 sequence is 14 residues long. CDR1 and CDR2 (germline): SGHDT, YYEEEE. CDR3 loop: CASSLASGGVGQFF. The CDR3 DNA follows: TGTGCCAGCAGCTTGGCTAGCGGGGGGGTGGGGCAGTTCTTC. The full variable domain, its missing parts supplied by reference TRBV5-6 and TRBJ2-1, is DAGVTQSPTHLIKTRGQQVTLRCSPKSGHDTVSWYQQALGQGPQFIFQYYEEEERQRGNFPDRFSGHQFPNYSSELNVNALLLGDSALYLCASSLASGGVGQFFGPGTRLTVL.